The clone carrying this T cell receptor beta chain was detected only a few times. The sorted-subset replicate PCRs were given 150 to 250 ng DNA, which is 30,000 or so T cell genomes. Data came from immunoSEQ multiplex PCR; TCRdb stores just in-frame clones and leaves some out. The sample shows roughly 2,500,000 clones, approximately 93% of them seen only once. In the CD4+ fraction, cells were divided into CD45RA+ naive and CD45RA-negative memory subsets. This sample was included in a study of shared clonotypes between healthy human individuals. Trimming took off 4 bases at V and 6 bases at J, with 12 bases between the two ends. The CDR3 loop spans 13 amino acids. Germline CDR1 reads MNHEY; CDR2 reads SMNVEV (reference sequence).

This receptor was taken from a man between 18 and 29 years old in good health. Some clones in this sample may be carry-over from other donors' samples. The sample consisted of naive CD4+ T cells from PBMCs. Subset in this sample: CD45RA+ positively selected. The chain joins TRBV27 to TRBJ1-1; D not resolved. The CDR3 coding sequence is TGTGCCAGCAGTTCGCCGATAGGACCTGAAGCTTTCTTT. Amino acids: CASSSPIGPEAFF.